A single sample gave rise to the 4 T cell receptor beta chains below, sequenced in a study of identical twins. TCRdb reprocessed the 5' RACE reads with MiXCR, giving one entry per CDR3 protein. The table records 650,000 to 800,000 distinct CDR3 sequences, 8.5% to 9.5% of them present only once. This sample was also put to use in a study of yellow fever vaccine responses in identical twins.

Sequencing was performed on PBMCs. All receptors derive from a woman aged 18-29 years in good health.

The table lists this clonotype with a few counts. This chain links TRBV11-3 with TRBJ2-2, with 8 bases fitting TRBD1. CDR1 SGHNT and CDR2 YENEEA come from the germline V gene. CDR3 size: 16 residues. J lost 4 bases, V lost 4 bases, and 8 bases had no gene match. The DNA of the CDR3 is TGTGCCAGCAGCTCCACAGGGGGACTCAGCACCGGGGAGCTGTTTTTT. It encodes CASSSTGGLSTGELFF.

The chain combines TRBV12-3 or TRBV12-4 with TRBJ2-2; possibly TRBD1 or TRBD2 for D (5 bases each). This CDR3 region has 20 residues. V lost 2 bases to trimming and J lost 9 bases, with 31 bases between them. The CDR3 DNA sequence: TGTGCCAGCAGTTTAAGAGCCGGGCGTTCGGGGACCTTTCTTTCCAGGGAGCTGTTTTTT. Translation: CASSLRAGRSGTFLSRELFF.

This clonotype appeared a few times. The chain employs TRBV5-1 and TRBJ2-6; 7 bases are a match to TRBD2. The CDR3 has 17 amino acids. CDR1 and CDR2 (germline): SGHRS, YFSETQ. Losses at the gene ends were 5 bases for V and 0 bases for J; bases not matched to a gene: 8. In DNA form, the CDR3 reads TGCGCCAGCAGTTCAGGACTAGGGCCCTCTGGGGCCAACGTCCTGACTTTC. It specifies CASSSGLGPSGANVLTF.

The chain links TRBV5-1 to TRBJ2-7, with 8 positions matching TRBD1. CDR3 length equals 14 residues. V lost 4 bases to trimming and J lost 2 bases; unmatched junction nucleotides: 5. Per germline, CDR1 SGHRS and CDR2 YFSETQ. In DNA, the CDR3 is TGCGCCAGCAGCACGGTGACAGGGGCCTACGAGCAGTACTTC. This translates into CASSTVTGAYEQYF.